The T cell receptor beta chain described here comes from a study of shared clonotypes between healthy human individuals. Using immunoSEQ multiplex PCR, the repertoire was profiled, and TCRdb retains in-frame clones only, with some absent. The sample lists roughly 2.5 million clones, around nine tenths occurring once. This CDR3 contains 15 residues. Germline V gene data show CDR1 as SGHRS and CDR2 as YFSETQ. V lost 3 bases, J lost 6 bases, and 9 bases stayed unmatched. The origin of this receptor is a young man in good health. Sequencing used naive CD4+ T cells sorted from blood. Subset noted: CD45RA+ positively selected. The chain links TRBV5-1 to TRBJ1-1; 9 bases map to TRBD1. The CDR3 reads CASSSDRDRVSEAFF. The CDR3 coding sequence is TGCGCCAGCAGCTCCGACCGGGACAGGGTCTCTGAAGCTTTCTTT.